This record looks at one T cell receptor (beta chain) sequence and its context. Its antigen specificity is not known. Within one base of it there is no much larger clone, and no base qualities were kept. The CDR3 goes from the cysteine to the phenylalanine over 16 residues. Only the CDR3 portion is preserved as DNA: 48 bases, with reading frame beginning at the first base. Trimming removed 1 base from V and 1 base from J, leaving 12 bases between the germline ends. CDR1 SGHRS and CDR2 YFSETQ are derived from the germline V gene. This sample was included in a study of control samples from healthy donors and cancer patients (dated by TCRdb to 2020 to 2021). The receptor library was made with the immunoSEQ multiplex PCR assay. TCRdb's version of the immuneACCESS table is confined to in-frame rearrangements and falls short of the full clone set. An unresolved V gene accounts for under half of the shortfall where checked; the remainder is of unknown origin. In this sample the table shows 100,000 to 120,000 clones, 83% of which occur a single time. The top ten clonotypes cover approximately 13% of the sample.

The sequence came from a woman in her 50s in good health. The sample comprised blood. This chain joins TRBV5-1 to TRBJ1-3; D gene: possibly TRBD1, on 6 matching bases. The CDR3 reads as follows: CASSLISGESGNTIYF. In nucleotides, the sequence is TGCGCCAGCAGCTTGATATCAGGGGAATCTGGAAACACCATATATTTT.